The 9 T cell receptor beta chains listed next were all sequenced from one sample in a study of blood T cell repertoires in COVID-19. The assay was immunoSEQ multiplex PCR, and TCRdb's table has in-frame clones only and misses some. The sample holds roughly 290,000 clones, approximately 88% seen once. Sequenced: PBMCs or T cells enriched from blood (not recorded which). These TCRs come from a woman between 40 and 50 years old who had recovered from COVID-19.

This clone was observed a single time. This chain connects TRBV6-1 to TRBJ1-1, with D possibly TRBD1 on 6 matching bases. The germline V and J ends were trimmed by 2 bases and 4 bases, with 11 bases remaining between them. Germline-derived CDR1 and CDR2 are MNHNS and SASEGT. The CDR3 loop spans 14 amino acids. CDR3 residues: CASSERDIPTEAFF. As DNA, the CDR3 is TGTGCCAGCAGTGAAAGGGACATCCCCACTGAAGCTTTCTTT.

This chain uses TRBV7-2 with TRBJ2-1, with TRBD2 matching over 10 bases. The CDR3 contains 17 residues. The J segment lost 7 bases and the V segment lost 1 base, leaving 10 bases of the junction unmatched. Per germline, CDR1 SGHTA and CDR2 FQGNSA. Here the CDR3 reads CASSLGLAGVGSNEQFF. Here the CDR3 DNA reads TGTGCCAGCAGCTTAGGGCTAGCGGGAGTTGGATCAAATGAGCAGTTCTTC. The entire variable domain, with the rest obtained from reference TRBV7-2 and TRBJ2-1, is as follows: GAGVSQSPSNKVTEKGKDVELRCDPISGHTALYWYRQSLGQGLEFLIYFQGNSAPDKSGLPSDRFSAERTGGSVSTLTIQRTQQEDSAVYLCASSLGLAGVGSNEQFFGPGTRLTVL.

CDR3 residues: CASSLDERTGIIYGYTF. The CDR3 DNA is TGCGCCAGCAGCTTGGATGAGAGGACAGGGATTATCTATGGCTACACCTTC. The V call is TRBV5-1, the J call TRBJ1-2; 8 bases agree with TRBD1. The V segment lost 0 bases and the J segment 4 bases; nucleotides outside the gene matches: 11. Germline lookup yields CDR1 SGHRS and CDR2 YFSETQ. The CDR3 is made up of 17 amino acids.

This clone came up once. This sequence joins TRBV7-9 and TRBJ2-1, with TRBD1 as a possible D gene (6 bases). The CDR3 sequence is 14 residues long. Germline V gene lookup returns CDR1 SEHNR and CDR2 FQNEAQ (reference sequence). V gave up 2 bases and J gave up 2 bases, with 7 bases separating them. This chain's CDR3 is CASSLSGAYNEQFF. The CDR3 DNA is TGTGCCAGCAGCTTATCAGGGGCCTACAATGAGCAGTTCTTC.

V gene TRBV3-1 (or the pseudogene TRBV3-2) combines with J gene TRBJ1-2; D is unresolved. V was pared by 0 bases and J by 4 bases, with 6 bases between. Germline values: CDR1 LGHDT, CDR2 YNNKEL (reference sequence). CDR3 length equals 13 residues. The CDR3 loop is CASSQEGAYGYTF. The CDR3 DNA follows: TGTGCCAGCAGCCAAGAGGGCGCCTATGGCTACACCTTC.

The CDR3 is CASTRGLAGRETQYF. CDR3 coding DNA: TGTGCCAGCACCAGAGGACTAGCGGGACGAGAGACCCAGTACTTC. The chain joins TRBV2 to TRBJ2-5; 12 positions agree with TRBD2. CDR3 length equals 15 residues. The V gene end was trimmed by 7 bases and the J gene end by 4 bases; junction bases not matched to a gene: 7. Germline V gene sequence: CDR1 SNHLY, CDR2 FYNNEI.

V gene TRBV4-3 combines with J gene TRBJ2-3; 9 nucleotides line up with TRBD2. J gave up 2 bases and V 0 bases, and 6 bases lay outside the gene matches. Germline CDR1 LGHNA, CDR2 YSLEER. CDR3 length: 17 residues. The CDR3 DNA reads TGCGCCAGCAGCCAAGATCCCCTAGCGGGACACACAGATACGCAGTATTTT. It yields the protein CASSQDPLAGHTDTQYF.

The chain combines TRBV28 with TRBJ1-2; possible D gene TRBD1, 5 bases. CDR1 and CDR2 (germline): MDHEN, SYDVKM. The CDR3 totals 15 residues. Trimming removed 6 bases from V and 4 bases from J, with 18 bases in between. The CDR3 DNA follows: TGTGCCAGCAGCCCTCACCAGGCAGGGTTCTATGGCTACACCTTC. Protein sequence: CASSPHQAGFYGYTF.

This clone showed up just a few times. The J gene is TRBJ1-4, the V gene TRBV27; tentatively, D is TRBD1 (6 bases). The V gene's germline CDR1 is MNHEY and CDR2 SMNVEV (reference sequence). The germline V and J ends were trimmed by 6 bases and 7 bases, with 15 bases remaining between them. This CDR3 has 14 residues. CDR3 coding DNA: TGTGCCAGCAGCTCCGGGACATCTGGTGAAAAACTGTTTTTT. It translates to CASSSGTSGEKLFF.